This T cell receptor beta chain was sequenced for a study of technical replicates of blood from a handful of donors. Method: immunoSEQ multiplex PCR; TCRdb's copy keeps in-frame clones and lacks some. The sample carries about 80,000 clones, about 94% recorded once. The sequenced material came from T cells isolated from PBMCs. The TCR comes from a human donor in good health.

The chain's CDR3 is CASSLDAGAYNEQFF. CDR3 in DNA: TGTGCCAGCAGCTTAGACGCAGGGGCCTACAATGAGCAGTTCTTC. The chain recombines TRBV7-9 with TRBJ2-1; possible D gene TRBD1, 6 bases. This CDR3 is 15 amino acids long. Trimming stripped 1 base from V and 2 bases from J, with 9 bases between. The germline gives CDR1 SEHNR, CDR2 FQNEAQ (reference sequence). The full variable domain, with the rest looked up from reference TRBV7-9 and TRBJ2-1, is DTGVSQNPRHKITKRGQNVTFRCDPISEHNRLYWYRQTLGQGPEFLTYFQNEAQLEKSRLLSDRFSAERPKGSFSTLEIQRTEQGDSAMYLCASSLDAGAYNEQFFGPGTRLTVL.